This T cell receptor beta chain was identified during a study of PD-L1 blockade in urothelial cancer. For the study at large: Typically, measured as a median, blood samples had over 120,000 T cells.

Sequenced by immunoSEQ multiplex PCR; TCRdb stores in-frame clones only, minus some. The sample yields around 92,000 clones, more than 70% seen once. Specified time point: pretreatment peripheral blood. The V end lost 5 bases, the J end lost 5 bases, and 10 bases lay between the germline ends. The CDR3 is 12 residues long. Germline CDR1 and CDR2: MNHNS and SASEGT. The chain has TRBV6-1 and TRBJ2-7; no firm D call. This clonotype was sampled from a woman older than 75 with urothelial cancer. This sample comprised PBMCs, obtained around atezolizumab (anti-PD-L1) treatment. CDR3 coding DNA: TGTGCCAGCAGTCTCCTTAGTCACGAGCAGTACTTC. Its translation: CASSLLSHEQYF.